The clone carrying this TCR beta chain has ten or more counts. Its target is not known. This sample is part of a study of regulatory T cells in long-lasting Graves disease. The time point is: newly diagnosed GD, antithyroid drugs for less than 3 months. After RNA was extracted from PBMCs, the TCR library was made from it. The CDR3 has 15 amino acids. Trimming took 6 bases from V and 2 from J, leaving 14 bases between them. Germline CDR1 and CDR2: SGHAT and FQNNGV. Study observations and caveats: Peripheral blood, not thyroid tissue, was the sole material studied. Under persistent disease, TRBV28, TRBJ1-2 and TRBJ2-5 were used preferentially.

Relying on iRepertoire HTBI primers and Arm-PCR of CDR3 regions, the team built TCR beta libraries. TCRdb reprocessed the multiplex PCR reads via MiXCR and lists one record per CDR3 protein. The sample holds about 400,000 distinct CDR3 sequences; 15% are singletons and the top ten take 22%. Sequencing was performed on peripheral blood mononuclear cells (PBMCs), taken at new diagnosis, from a patient treated with antithyroid drugs. The clonotype was recovered from a female donor with Graves disease. The rearrangement uses TRBV11-2 and TRBJ1-5; D possibly corresponds to TRBD1 (6 bases). The CDR3, as DNA: TGTGCCAGCAGTGAACAGGGTCGCGGCAATCAGCCCCAGCATTTT. Translating it yields CASSEQGRGNQPQHF.